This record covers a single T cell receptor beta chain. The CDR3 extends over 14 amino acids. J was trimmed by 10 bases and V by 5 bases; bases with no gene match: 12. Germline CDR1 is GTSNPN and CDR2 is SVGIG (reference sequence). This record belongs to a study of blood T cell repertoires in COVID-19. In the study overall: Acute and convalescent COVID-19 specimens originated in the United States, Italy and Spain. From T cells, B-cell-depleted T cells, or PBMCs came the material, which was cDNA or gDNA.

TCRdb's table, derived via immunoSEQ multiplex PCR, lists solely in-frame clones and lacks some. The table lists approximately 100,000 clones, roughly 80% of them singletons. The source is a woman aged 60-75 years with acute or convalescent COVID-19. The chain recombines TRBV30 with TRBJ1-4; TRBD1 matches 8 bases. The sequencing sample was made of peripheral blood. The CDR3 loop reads CAWGTGQGVGKLFF. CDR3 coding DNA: TGTGCCTGGGGGACTGGACAGGGAGTGGGAAAACTGTTTTTT.